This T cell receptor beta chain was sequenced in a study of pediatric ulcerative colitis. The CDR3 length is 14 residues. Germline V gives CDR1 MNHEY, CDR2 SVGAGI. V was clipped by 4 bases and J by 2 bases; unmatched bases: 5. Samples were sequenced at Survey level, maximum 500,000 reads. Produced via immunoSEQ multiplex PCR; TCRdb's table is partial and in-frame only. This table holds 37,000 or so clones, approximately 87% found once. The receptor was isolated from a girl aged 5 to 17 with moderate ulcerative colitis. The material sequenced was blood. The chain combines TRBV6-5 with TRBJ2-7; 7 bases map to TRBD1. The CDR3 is CASSFGQAAYEQYF. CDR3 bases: TGTGCCAGCAGTTTTGGACAGGCCGCCTACGAGCAGTACTTC.